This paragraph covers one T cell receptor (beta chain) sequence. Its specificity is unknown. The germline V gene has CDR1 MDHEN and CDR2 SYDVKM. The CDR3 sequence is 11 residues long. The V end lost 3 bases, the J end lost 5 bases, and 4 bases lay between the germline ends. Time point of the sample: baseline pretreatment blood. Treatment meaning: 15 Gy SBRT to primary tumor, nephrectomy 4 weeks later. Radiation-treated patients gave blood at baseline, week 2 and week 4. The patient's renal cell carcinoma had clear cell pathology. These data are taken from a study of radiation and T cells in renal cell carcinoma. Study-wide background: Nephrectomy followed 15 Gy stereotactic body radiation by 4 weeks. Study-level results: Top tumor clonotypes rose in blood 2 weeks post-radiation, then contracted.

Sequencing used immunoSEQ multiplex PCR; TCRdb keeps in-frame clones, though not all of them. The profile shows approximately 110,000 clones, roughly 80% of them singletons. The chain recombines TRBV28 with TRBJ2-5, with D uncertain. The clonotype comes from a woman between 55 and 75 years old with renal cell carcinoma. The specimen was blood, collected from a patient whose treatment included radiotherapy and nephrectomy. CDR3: CASSFEETQYF. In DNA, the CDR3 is TGTGCCAGCAGTTTTGAGGAGACCCAGTACTTC.